This T cell receptor beta chain is drawn from a study of T cell repertoires in cytomegalovirus infection. With V trimmed by 0 bases and J by 6 bases, 5 bases remained unmatched. Looked up from germline, CDR1 is SGHTA and CDR2 is FQGNSA. The CDR3 has 16 residues. This clonotype was observed a handful of times. TCRdb re-called the reads with MiXCR, one entry per CDR3 protein. Seen here are some 300,000 distinct CDR3 sequences, roughly 15% observed once, and the top ten hold around 13%. The sample comprised PBMCs. The chain links TRBV7-2 to TRBJ2-1; the match to TRBD2 covers 10 bases. The origin of this receptor is a human donor in good health (CMV status not recorded). Some clones in this sample may be carry-over from other donors' samples. The CDR3 protein is CASSLATSGLFNEQFF. The CDR3 nucleotides are TGTGCCAGCAGCTTAGCGACTAGCGGGCTATTCAATGAGCAGTTCTTC.